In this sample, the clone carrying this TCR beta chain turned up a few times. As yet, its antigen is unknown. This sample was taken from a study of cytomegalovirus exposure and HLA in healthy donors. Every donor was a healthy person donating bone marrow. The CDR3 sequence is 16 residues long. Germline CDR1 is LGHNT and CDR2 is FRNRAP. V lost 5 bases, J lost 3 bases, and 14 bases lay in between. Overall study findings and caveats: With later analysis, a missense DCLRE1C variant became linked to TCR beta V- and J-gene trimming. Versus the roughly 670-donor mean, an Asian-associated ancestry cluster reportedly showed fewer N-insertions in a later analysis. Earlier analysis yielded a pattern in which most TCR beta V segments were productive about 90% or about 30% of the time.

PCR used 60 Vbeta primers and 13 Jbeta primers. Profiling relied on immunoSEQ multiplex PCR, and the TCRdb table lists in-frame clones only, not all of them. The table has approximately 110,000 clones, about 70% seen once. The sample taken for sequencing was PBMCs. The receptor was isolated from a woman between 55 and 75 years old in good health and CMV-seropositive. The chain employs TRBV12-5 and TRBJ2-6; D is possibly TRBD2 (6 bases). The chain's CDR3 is CASGIQGGSGANVLTF. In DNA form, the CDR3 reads TGTGCTAGTGGTATCCAGGGAGGTAGTGGGGCCAACGTCCTGACTTTC.